This T cell receptor (beta chain) was sequenced in a study of cytomegalovirus exposure and HLA in healthy donors. Points from the study as a whole: Researchers had no immune exposure information except CMV serostatus available. Most subjects had HLA-A and HLA-B alleles reportedly predicted accurately by TCR beta sequences. Common viral pathogens were later found to be apparently linked to several of the most significant clusters.

A note on this clone: Its antigen is currently unknown.

Germline CDR1 and CDR2: SGHTA and FQGTGA. There are 14 residues in the CDR3. After removal of 6 bases from V and 2 bases from J, the junction contained 5 bases not matched to a gene. PCR used 60 Vbeta primers and 13 Jbeta primers. Only in-frame clones appear in the TCRdb table, and some are missing; sequencing was by immunoSEQ multiplex PCR. The sample carries about 200,000 clones, 75% to 90% recorded once. The clonotype originates from a woman between 45 and 65 years old in good health and CMV-seropositive. The rearrangement links TRBV7-3 to TRBJ2-7, with TRBD1 matching over 9 bases. Sequenced input: PBMCs. The CDR3 DNA sequence: TGTGCCAGCAGTCCCGGGACAGGGACCTACGAGCAGTACTTC. Its translation: CASSPGTGTYEQYF.